A single sample is the source of the 24 T cell receptor beta chains below, sequenced in a study of CD8+CD57+ T cells in acquired aplastic anemia. CDR3 and TCR beta VDJ profiling relied on a genomic DNA template. TCRdb itself ran the reads through MiXCR, one entry per CDR3 protein. The sample records 200,000 to 300,000 distinct CDR3 sequences, less than 85% being singletons. Sequencing involved patients with CD8+CD57+ cell expansion previously shown by flow cytometry. Sequencing was carried out using sorted CD4+, CD8+, or CD8+CD57+ T cells (not recorded which) from PBMCs. These receptors were taken from a human donor with aplastic anemia.

As regards this clonotype: At one end, the junction sequence differs from germline, possibly due to a read error. The chain employs TRBV9 and TRBJ2-7, with 7 bases fitting TRBD1. The CDR3 has 14 residues. CDR1 is SGDLS and CDR2 is YYNGEE in the germline V gene. The CDR3 DNA sequence: TGTGCCAGCAGCGGGACAGGTTCGAACTATGGCTACAACTTC. Its protein product is CASSGTGSNYGYNF.

This clonotype came up once. The chain has TRBV20-1 and TRBJ1-1; perhaps TRBD1 as D (6 bases). Germline CDR1 and CDR2: DFQATT and SNEGSKA (reference sequence). The CDR3 covers 12 residues. Trimming took 6 bases from V and 4 from J, leaving 12 bases between them. The CDR3 coding sequence is TGCAGTGCCAGTACAGGGACCACTGAAGCTTTCTTT. Translation gives CSASTGTTEAFF.

The chain has TRBV11-3 and TRBJ1-2, with D uncertain. The CDR3 covers 14 residues. Germline lookup yields CDR1 SGHNT and CDR2 YENEEA. The germline V and J ends were trimmed by 3 bases and 6 bases, with 14 bases remaining between them. The CDR3 DNA is TGTGCCAGCAGCTTGAGGGTGGGATCGGATGGCTACACCTTC. Encoded protein: CASSLRVGSDGYTF.

The chain uses TRBV2 and TRBJ2-7; no clear D gene. The germline V and J ends were trimmed by 8 bases and 0 bases, with 20 bases remaining between them. CDR1 is SNHLY and CDR2 is FYNNEI in the germline V gene. CDR3 length: 16 amino acids. The CDR3 region has the DNA TGTGCCAGCCCCCCCTCGAAGGGCGGTATCTCCTACGAGCAGTACGTC. This gives the protein CASPPSKGGISYEQYV.

To note about this clonotype: The final CDR3 position lacks the conserved phenylalanine or tryptophan, pointing to a likely read error. The DNA is omitted, as the CDR3 cannot be located on it reliably, and the CDR3 follows TCRdb's listing. The CDR3 here is CASSDGDRHGRYI. The chain has TRBV9 and TRBJ2-3; the listed D gene, TRBD1, was not tested against the DNA. The germline gives CDR1 SGDLS, CDR2 YYNGEE. The CDR3 length equals 13 residues, ends included.

The V and J genes are TRBV4-2 and TRBJ1-2; tentative D call: TRBD1 (5 bases). This CDR3 spans 15 amino acids. The V end lost 4 bases, the J end lost 4 bases, and 16 bases lay between the germline ends. The germline V gene encodes CDR1 LGHNA and CDR2 YNFKEQ. The CDR3 loop reads CASSRTQGGGYGYTF. CDR3 sequence (DNA): TGTGCCAGCAGCCGCACCCAGGGCGGGGGCTATGGCTACACCTTC.

This sequence joins TRBV7-9 and TRBJ2-7; D is unresolved. The CDR3 extends over 13 amino acids. CDR1 is SEHNR, CDR2 FQNEAQ, per germline (reference sequence). The DNA for the CDR3 is TGCGCCAGCAGCCCCCTAGGAGACCGCGAGCACGACGTC. Its translation is CASSPLGDREHDV.

This clonotype was detected only once. This likely comes from a read error, as the CDR3 has no conserved phenylalanine or tryptophan at its end. Because the CDR3's place on the DNA is in doubt, the DNA is left out and the CDR3 is given as listed by TCRdb. The genes are TRBV15 and TRBJ2-4. Germline V lookup: CDR1 LNHNV, CDR2 YYDKDF (reference sequence). The CDR3 region is 12 residues in length, termini included. The CDR3 protein is CATSRGRKQETL.

The genes are TRBV7-8 and TRBJ2-7, with 7 bases matching TRBD2. Germline V gene lookup returns CDR1 SGHVS and CDR2 FQNEAQ. Losses at the gene ends were 0 bases for V and 5 bases for J; bases not matched to a gene: 1. The CDR3 is 13 residues long. DNA of the CDR3: TGTGCCAGCAGCTTAGCGGGAGGGGACGAGCAGTACTTC. As protein: CASSLAGGDEQYF.

A note on this clonotype: The conserved final phenylalanine or tryptophan is absent from the CDR3, which likely points to a read error. Because the CDR3's place on the DNA is in doubt, the DNA is left out and the CDR3 is given as listed by TCRdb. The J gene is TRBJ1-2, the V gene TRBV2; TRBD1 is the table's D call, not checked against the DNA. Per the germline V gene, CDR1 is SNHLY and CDR2 is FYNNEI. From its first to its last residue, the CDR3 has 15 amino acids. The CDR3 here is CASSVAGGDEYGFAL.

The rearrangement uses TRBV7-2 and TRBJ2-7; 7 positions agree with TRBD1. The CDR3 runs 18 residues. Unmatched junction bases numbered 15, after V lost 3 bases and J lost 1 base. Germline CDR1 reads SGHTA; CDR2 reads FQGNSA. The CDR3 DNA sequence: TGTGCCAGCAGCTTTCAGGGAGACGGGACAGCGCAGTCCTACGAGCAGTACGTC. Amino acid sequence: CASSFQGDGTAQSYEQYV.

The chain couples TRBV3-2 to TRBJ2-2; no DNA check was done on the table's D call, TRBD2. TRBV3-2 is listed as a pseudogene. The CDR3 is made up of 13 amino acids. CDR3 in amino acids: CASTDRTSGELFF. The CDR3 nucleotides are TGTGCCAGCACTGACAGGACTAGCGGGGAGCTGTTTTTT.

Points on this clonotype: This CDR3 is missing its conserved last phenylalanine or tryptophan, likely due to a read error. Because the CDR3's place on the DNA is in doubt, the DNA is left out and the CDR3 is given as listed by TCRdb. V gene TRBV7-8 combines with J gene TRBJ2-5; the tabulated D call, TRBD1, remains unverified against the DNA. From germline, CDR1 is SGHVS and CDR2 FQNEAQ. The length of the CDR3 is 12 amino acids, counting both ends. This CDR3 is CASSGGISTDTL.

A word on this clonotype: Germline is not matched at one junction end, which may reflect a read error. The chain employs TRBV9 and TRBJ2-5; D could derive from TRBD1 or TRBD2 (6 bases each). Per germline, CDR1 SGDLS and CDR2 YYNGEE. The CDR3 is made up of 14 amino acids. DNA for the CDR3: TGTGCCAGCAGCAGACGGTACGGGGGCGTGGACTATGGCTTC. Translating it yields CASSRRYGGVDYGF. Complete variable domain (other parts from reference TRBV9 and TRBJ2-5): DSGVTQTPKHLITATGQRVTLRCSPRSGDLSVYWYQQSLDQGLQFLIQYYNGEERAKGNILERFSAQQFPDLHSELNLSSLELGDSALYFCASSRRYGGVDYGFGPGTRLLVL.

The chain is built from TRBV7-6 and TRBJ2-3; 8 bases are a match to TRBD2. The germline V gene encodes CDR1 SGHVS and CDR2 FNYEAQ. Losses at the gene ends were 4 bases for V and 8 bases for J; bases not matched to a gene: 8. CDR3 size: 14 residues. The CDR3, as DNA: TGTGCCAGCAGCTCAGCGGGAGCTCCTTCTACGCAGTATTTT. Protein: CASSSAGAPSTQYF.

The sample holds one count of this clonotype. V and J are TRBV19 and TRBJ2-7, with D possibly TRBD1 on 6 matching bases. Germline V gene lookup returns CDR1 LNHDA and CDR2 SQIVND (reference sequence). The CDR3 totals 16 residues. This CDR3 reads CASSIPRQANLAEQYV. The CDR3 nucleotides read TGTGCCAGCAGTATACCGAGACAGGCGAACCTGGCCGAGCAGTACGTC.

V usage is TRBV5-5 and J usage is TRBJ1-6, with a possible D match to TRBD1 (6 bases). The ends were cut back, 4 bases at V and 6 bases at J, with 14 bases in the middle. The CDR3 extends over 15 amino acids. Germline V gives CDR1 SGHKS, CDR2 YYEKEE (reference sequence). This CDR3 reads CASSREGHSNSPLHF. DNA for the CDR3: TGTGCCAGCAGCCGGGAGGGACATAGTAATTCACCCCTCCACTTT.

V gene TRBV15 combines with J gene TRBJ2-1, with 9 bases lining up with TRBD1. The V and J ends lost 0 bases and 3 bases, in that order; junction bases with no gene match: 3. This CDR3 region has 16 residues. Germline CDR1 reads LNHNV; CDR2 reads YYDKDF (reference sequence). This CDR3 reads CATSRDRQGDYNEQFF. The CDR3 DNA is TGTGCCACCAGCAGAGATAGACAGGGGGACTACAATGAGCAGTTCTTC. Combining the CDR3 with reference TRBV15 and TRBJ2-1 gives the whole variable domain DAMVIQNPRYQVTQFGKPVTLSCSQTLNHNVMYWYQQKSSQAPKLLFHYYDKDFNNEADTPDNFQSRRPNTSFCFLDIRSPGLGDTAMYLCATSRDRQGDYNEQFFGPGTRLTVL.

The chain employs TRBV12-3 or TRBV12-4 and TRBJ2-1; 7 nucleotides align to TRBD2. The CDR3 has 14 amino acids. J gave up 7 bases and V 7 bases, and 10 bases lay outside the gene matches. The CDR3 is CASTPYERGNEQFF. The CDR3 DNA sequence: TGTGCCAGCACCCCTTACGAGCGGGGTAATGAGCAGTTCTTC.

Details on this clonotype: In this CDR3 the conserved last residue, phenylalanine or tryptophan, is missing, so a read error is likely. The DNA is left out, because the CDR3 cannot be placed on it with certainty; the CDR3 is given as TCRdb lists it. V and J are TRBV7-9 and TRBJ2-5. Germline-derived CDR1 and CDR2 are SEHNR and FQNEAQ (reference sequence). 12 amino acids form the CDR3, both terminal residues included. The CDR3: CASLCETGTQSV.

The chain employs TRBV9 and TRBJ2-7; TRBD1 aligns across 7 bases. Germline CDR1 and CDR2: SGDLS and YYNGEE. The CDR3 covers 16 residues. Trimming at V came to 1 base and at J to 6 bases, leaving 13 bases not matched to a gene. The CDR3 nucleotides are TGTGCCAGCAGCGTAACCTACAGGGGAACAATAGGCGAGCAGTACTTC. This codes for CASSVTYRGTIGEQYF.

A single count supports this clonotype. This chain joins TRBV11-3 and TRBJ1-2, with 8 bases that match TRBD1. The CDR3 sequence is 13 residues long. J gave up 8 bases and V 10 bases, and 12 bases lay outside the gene matches. CDR1 is SGHNT and CDR2 is YENEEA in the germline V gene. CDR3 coding DNA: TGTGCCACGTGGACAGGGCAGAAAACCGGCTACACCTTC. Protein sequence: CATWTGQKTGYTF.

The V gene is TRBV9, the J gene TRBJ2-7; D is perhaps TRBD2 (7 bases). The V gene's germline CDR1 is SGDLS and CDR2 YYNGEE. CDR3 length equals 16 residues. Deletions cut 4 bases from V and 5 bases from J, with 22 bases between. Here the CDR3 reads CASSSASRGRVHEQYF. CDR3 sequence (DNA): TGTGCCAGCAGCTCCGCATCGCGGGGGCGGGTGCACGAGCAGTACTTC.

This clonotype was observed a few times. This sequence joins TRBV9 and TRBJ2-3; 7 bases are a match to TRBD2. The trim removed 5 bases at V and 13 bases at J, leaving 16 bases unmatched. This CDR3 has 14 residues. Germline V gives CDR1 SGDLS, CDR2 YYNGEE. The DNA of the CDR3 is TGTGCCAGCAGTGGTGAAGCGGGGAACACCGGGGAGTATTTT. It encodes CASSGEAGNTGEYF.